A selection of T cell receptor beta chains follows, all from one sample in a study of technical replicates of blood from a handful of donors. Produced via immunoSEQ multiplex PCR; TCRdb's table is partial and in-frame only. Here the sample spans some 80,000 clones, approximately 78% being singletons. Sequenced material: PBMCs. These receptors were collected from a human donor in good health. Some clones in this sample may be carry-over from other donors' samples. Each CDR3 is given with its conserved first and last residue. A D gene is named only where the DNA matches it firmly. Size tells how often a clone was seen (once, few, many) or the class of an expanded clone, and some rows leave it out.

J gene: TRBJ2-7; CDR3 length: 12; D gene: -; V gene: TRBV7-9; clone size: -; CDR3 protein: CASSRESPEQYF; CDR3 DNA: TGTGCCAGCAGCCGTGAGAGTCCCGAGCAGTACTTC
J gene: TRBJ2-3; CDR3 length: 15; D gene: TRBD2; V gene: TRBV7-2; clone size: -; CDR3 protein: CASSLAMGAGGTQYF; CDR3 DNA: TGTGCCAGCAGCTTAGCGATGGGAGCCGGGGGGACGCAGTATTTT
J gene: TRBJ1-1; CDR3 length: 16; D gene: TRBD1; V gene: TRBV5-1; clone size: -; CDR3 protein: CASSSPGQGWLTEAFF; CDR3 DNA: TGCGCCAGCAGCTCCCCGGGACAGGGGTGGTTGACTGAAGCTTTCTTT
J gene: TRBJ1-5; CDR3 length: 14; D gene: -; V gene: TRBV6-1; clone size: -; CDR3 protein: CASSDRGSNQPQHF; CDR3 DNA: TGTGCCAGCAGTGATAGAGGAAGCAATCAGCCCCAGCATTTT
J gene: TRBJ2-7; CDR3 length: 13; D gene: -; V gene: TRBV27; clone size: -; CDR3 protein: CASRMTGSYEQYF; CDR3 DNA: TGTGCCAGCCGAATGACTGGAAGCTACGAGCAGTACTTC
J gene: TRBJ2-7; CDR3 length: 15; D gene: TRBD2; V gene: TRBV2; clone size: -; CDR3 protein: CASSEPPSGTYEQYF; CDR3 DNA: TGTGCCAGCAGTGAACCCCCTAGCGGTACCTACGAGCAGTACTTC
J gene: TRBJ1-2; CDR3 length: 18; D gene: -; V gene: TRBV21-1; clone size: -; CDR3 protein: CASSPRWWRQGRDYGYTF; CDR3 DNA: TGTGCCAGCAGCCCCAGGTGGTGGCGGCAGGGGAGGGACTATGGCTACACCTTC
J gene: TRBJ2-5; CDR3 length: 16; D gene: -; V gene: TRBV29-1; clone size: -; CDR3 protein: CSVEDLYYVNQETQYF; CDR3 DNA: TGCAGCGTTGAAGATTTGTACTACGTCAATCAAGAGACCCAGTACTTC
J gene: TRBJ2-2; CDR3 length: 19; D gene: TRBD2; V gene: TRBV7-8; clone size: -; CDR3 protein: CASSLEIRNQRGGIGELFF; CDR3 DNA: TGTGCCAGCAGCTTGGAAATCAGGAACCAGCGGGGGGGAATCGGGGAGCTGTTTTTT
J gene: TRBJ2-2; CDR3 length: 13; D gene: TRBD1; V gene: TRBV29-1; clone size: -; CDR3 protein: CSVAQGATGELFF; CDR3 DNA: TGCAGCGTTGCACAGGGGGCGACCGGGGAGCTGTTTTTT
J gene: TRBJ1-5; CDR3 length: 18; D gene: -; V gene: TRBV12-2; clone size: -; CDR3 protein: CASRGGPPSGGINQPQHF; CDR3 DNA: TGTGCAAGTCGCGGAGGCCCCCCTTCAGGGGGTATCAATCAGCCCCAGCATTTT
J gene: TRBJ2-3; CDR3 length: 11; D gene: -; V gene: TRBV2; clone size: once; CDR3 protein: CVQGLADTQYF; CDR3 DNA: TGTGTCCAGGGACTCGCAGATACGCAGTATTTT
J gene: TRBJ2-1; CDR3 length: 16; D gene: -; V gene: TRBV5-4; clone size: -; CDR3 protein: CASSLAQDSLGNEQFF; CDR3 DNA: TGTGCCAGCAGCTTGGCTCAGGACTCTTTGGGAAATGAGCAGTTCTTC
J gene: TRBJ1-2; CDR3 length: 12; D gene: -; V gene: TRBV6-5; clone size: -; CDR3 protein: CASSYSGDGYTF; CDR3 DNA: TGTGCCAGCAGTTACTCAGGGGATGGCTACACCTTC
J gene: TRBJ1-2; CDR3 length: 17; D gene: TRBD1; V gene: TRBV4-3; clone size: -; CDR3 protein: CASSLQLAGGSVYGYTF; CDR3 DNA: TGCGCCAGCAGCCTCCAGTTGGCAGGGGGGTCCGTCTATGGCTACACCTTC
J gene: TRBJ2-7; CDR3 length: 13; D gene: -; V gene: TRBV30; clone size: -; CDR3 protein: CAWRQGRYYEQYF; CDR3 DNA: TGTGCCTGGAGGCAGGGTCGATACTACGAGCAGTACTTC
J gene: TRBJ2-2; CDR3 length: 15; D gene: TRBD1; V gene: TRBV7-7; clone size: -; CDR3 protein: CASSLNPGQTGELFF; CDR3 DNA: TGTGCCAGCAGCTTAAATCCGGGACAGACCGGGGAGCTGTTTTTT
J gene: TRBJ1-2; CDR3 length: 11; D gene: -; V gene: TRBV29-1; clone size: -; CDR3 protein: CSVETNYGYTF; CDR3 DNA: TGCAGCGTTGAAACAAATTATGGCTACACCTTC
J gene: TRBJ2-3; CDR3 length: 14; D gene: TRBD1; V gene: TRBV19; clone size: -; CDR3 protein: CASSIGTGGDTQYF; CDR3 DNA: TGTGCCAGTAGTATAGGGACAGGGGGAGATACGCAGTATTTT
J gene: TRBJ1-2; CDR3 length: 15; D gene: -; V gene: TRBV9; clone size: -; CDR3 protein: CASSAHRQANYGYTF; CDR3 DNA: TGTGCCAGCAGCGCCCACAGGCAAGCTAACTATGGCTACACCTTC
J gene: TRBJ1-1; CDR3 length: 18; D gene: TRBD1; V gene: TRBV5-6; clone size: -; CDR3 protein: CASSSNRGPSIRDTEAFF; CDR3 DNA: TGTGCCAGCAGCTCGAACAGGGGTCCCTCAATTCGAGACACTGAAGCTTTCTTT
J gene: TRBJ1-3; CDR3 length: 14; D gene: -; V gene: TRBV13; clone size: -; CDR3 protein: CASSLWTARNTIYF; CDR3 DNA: TGTGCCAGCAGCCTATGGACAGCCCGCAACACCATATATTTT
J gene: TRBJ2-1; CDR3 length: 16; D gene: TRBD1; V gene: TRBV7-9; clone size: -; CDR3 protein: CASSLWGDRGFDEQFF; CDR3 DNA: TGTGCCAGCAGCTTATGGGGGGACAGGGGTTTCGATGAGCAGTTCTTC
J gene: TRBJ1-5; CDR3 length: 15; D gene: -; V gene: TRBV5-1; clone size: once; CDR3 protein: CASSLVPGGNQPQHF; CDR3 DNA: TGCGCCAGCAGCTTGGTCCCGGGAGGCAATCAGCCCCAGCATTTT
J gene: TRBJ1-2; CDR3 length: 13; D gene: -; V gene: TRBV28; clone size: -; CDR3 protein: CASSSQSRGGYTF; CDR3 DNA: TGTGCCAGCAGTTCACAGTCGCGGGGTGGCTACACCTTC
J gene: TRBJ2-5; CDR3 length: 11; D gene: -; V gene: TRBV20-1; clone size: -; CDR3 protein: CSARETRTQYF; CDR3 DNA: TGCAGTGCTAGGGAGACTCGAACCCAGTACTTC
J gene: TRBJ2-7; CDR3 length: 19; D gene: TRBD2; V gene: TRBV7-6; clone size: -; CDR3 protein: CASSFSVLAGGTLVGEQYF; CDR3 DNA: TGTGCCAGCAGCTTTTCCGTGCTAGCGGGGGGCACCCTGGTTGGCGAGCAGTACTTC
J gene: TRBJ1-5; CDR3 length: 13; D gene: -; V gene: TRBV7-2; clone size: -; CDR3 protein: CASSLHRDQPQHF; CDR3 DNA: TGTGCCAGCAGCTTACACAGGGATCAGCCCCAGCATTTT
J gene: TRBJ2-3; CDR3 length: 15; D gene: TRBD1; V gene: TRBV19; clone size: -; CDR3 protein: CASSTDRRSTDTQYF; CDR3 DNA: TGTGCCAGTAGTACGGACAGGCGAAGCACAGATACGCAGTATTTT
J gene: TRBJ2-7; CDR3 length: 13; D gene: -; V gene: TRBV14; clone size: -; CDR3 protein: CASSPLGLGEQYF; CDR3 DNA: TGTGCCAGCAGCCCCCTAGGCCTAGGCGAGCAGTACTTC
J gene: TRBJ1-1; CDR3 length: 13; D gene: -; V gene: TRBV19; clone size: -; CDR3 protein: CASSIHRGNEAFF; CDR3 DNA: TGTGCCAGTAGTATCCATAGGGGTAACGAAGCTTTCTTT
J gene: TRBJ1-2; CDR3 length: 15; D gene: -; V gene: TRBV16; clone size: once; CDR3 protein: CASSQHRTGSSGYTF; CDR3 DNA: TGTGCCAGCAGCCAACACCGGACGGGATCCAGTGGCTACACCTTC
J gene: TRBJ2-1; CDR3 length: 17; D gene: TRBD1; V gene: TRBV4-2; clone size: -; CDR3 protein: CASSQESLSGGGNEQFF; CDR3 DNA: TGTGCCAGCAGCCAAGAATCACTCTCAGGGGGCGGGAATGAGCAGTTCTTC
J gene: TRBJ2-2; CDR3 length: 14; D gene: -; V gene: TRBV5-6; clone size: -; CDR3 protein: CASSLELSTGELFF; CDR3 DNA: TGTGCCAGCAGCCTTGAACTAAGCACCGGGGAGCTGTTTTTT
J gene: TRBJ1-1; CDR3 length: 14; D gene: -; V gene: TRBV9; clone size: -; CDR3 protein: CASSVEWQGGKAFF; CDR3 DNA: TGTGCCAGCAGCGTAGAATGGCAGGGAGGGAAAGCTTTCTTT
J gene: TRBJ1-1; CDR3 length: 15; D gene: TRBD1; V gene: TRBV7-9; clone size: -; CDR3 protein: CASSYSGGPSTEAFF; CDR3 DNA: TGTGCCAGCAGCTACTCAGGGGGTCCGAGCACTGAAGCTTTCTTT
J gene: TRBJ2-2; CDR3 length: 15; D gene: -; V gene: TRBV6-4; clone size: once; CDR3 protein: CASSDSSANTGELFF; CDR3 DNA: TGTGCCAGCAGTGACTCTTCAGCGAACACCGGGGAGCTGTTTTTT
J gene: TRBJ2-7; CDR3 length: 15; D gene: -; V gene: TRBV30; clone size: -; CDR3 protein: CAWSPPGLMTYEQYF; CDR3 DNA: TGTGCCTGGAGTCCACCGGGACTGATGACCTACGAGCAGTACTTC
J gene: TRBJ2-5; CDR3 length: 13; D gene: TRBD1; V gene: TRBV28; clone size: -; CDR3 protein: CASWDRNQETQYF; CDR3 DNA: TGTGCCAGCTGGGACAGAAACCAAGAGACCCAGTACTTC
J gene: TRBJ2-3; CDR3 length: 16; D gene: -; V gene: TRBV4-2; clone size: -; CDR3 protein: CASSQGRDSGTDTQYF; CDR3 DNA: TGTGCCAGCAGCCAAGGTCGGGATAGCGGCACAGATACGCAGTATTTT
J gene: TRBJ2-5; CDR3 length: 15; D gene: TRBD2; V gene: TRBV5-1; clone size: few; CDR3 protein: CASSIGLAGESSQYF; CDR3 DNA: TGCGCCAGCAGCATAGGACTAGCGGGAGAGTCGTCCCAGTACTTC
J gene: TRBJ2-3; CDR3 length: 14; D gene: TRBD2; V gene: TRBV6-1; clone size: -; CDR3 protein: CASTLAGRTDTQYF; CDR3 DNA: TGTGCCAGCACTCTAGCGGGGCGCACAGATACGCAGTATTTT
J gene: TRBJ2-7; CDR3 length: 13; D gene: TRBD2; V gene: TRBV2; clone size: -; CDR3 protein: CASSASGSREQYF; CDR3 DNA: TGTGCCAGCAGTGCTAGCGGGAGTCGTGAGCAGTACTTC
J gene: TRBJ2-7; CDR3 length: 12; D gene: -; V gene: TRBV30; clone size: -; CDR3 protein: CAWMGQDYEQYF; CDR3 DNA: TGTGCCTGGATGGGGCAGGACTACGAGCAGTACTTC
J gene: TRBJ2-3; CDR3 length: 18; D gene: TRBD2; V gene: TRBV7-2; clone size: medium-sized; CDR3 protein: CASSLVSGGHFLADTQYF; CDR3 DNA: TGTGCCAGCAGCTTAGTTAGCGGGGGGCATTTTCTTGCGGATACGCAGTATTTT
J gene: TRBJ1-5; CDR3 length: 11; D gene: -; V gene: TRBV20-1; clone size: -; CDR3 protein: CSALSSGPQHF; CDR3 DNA: TGCAGTGCTCTATCTTCGGGGCCCCAGCATTTT
J gene: TRBJ2-7; CDR3 length: 16; D gene: -; V gene: TRBV7-9; clone size: -; CDR3 protein: CASSLAASGDSYEQYF; CDR3 DNA: TGTGCCAGCAGCTTAGCTGCGTCAGGCGACTCCTACGAGCAGTACTTC
J gene: TRBJ2-5; CDR3 length: 15; D gene: -; V gene: TRBV10-3; clone size: -; CDR3 protein: CAIRGSTGVLETQYF; CDR3 DNA: TGTGCCATCAGGGGATCGACAGGTGTCTTGGAGACCCAGTACTTC
J gene: TRBJ2-3; CDR3 length: 15; D gene: TRBD2; V gene: TRBV11-2; clone size: -; CDR3 protein: CASSLDLAVTDTQYF; CDR3 DNA: TGTGCCAGCAGCTTAGATCTAGCGGTCACAGATACGCAGTATTTT
J gene: TRBJ1-3; CDR3 length: 15; D gene: -; V gene: TRBV29-1; clone size: -; CDR3 protein: CSVEDPTASGNTIYF; CDR3 DNA: TGCAGCGTTGAAGACCCGACAGCCTCTGGAAACACCATATATTTT
J gene: TRBJ1-1; CDR3 length: 13; D gene: -; V gene: TRBV11-2; clone size: -; CDR3 protein: CASRQGLNTEAFF; CDR3 DNA: TGTGCCAGCAGGCAGGGGCTGAACACTGAAGCTTTCTTT
J gene: TRBJ2-1; CDR3 length: 17; D gene: -; V gene: TRBV21-1; clone size: -; CDR3 protein: CASRPKYTSRNNNEQFF; CDR3 DNA: TGTGCCAGCAGACCAAAGTACACTAGCCGCAATAACAATGAGCAGTTCTTC
J gene: TRBJ1-4; CDR3 length: 15; D gene: TRBD1; V gene: TRBV7-9; clone size: -; CDR3 protein: CASSSGQAGDWKLFF; CDR3 DNA: TGTGCCAGCAGCTCCGGACAGGCTGGGGACTGGAAACTGTTTTTT
J gene: TRBJ1-2; CDR3 length: 15; D gene: -; V gene: TRBV7-9; clone size: -; CDR3 protein: CASSLALARVYGYTF; CDR3 DNA: TGTGCCAGCAGCTTAGCGCTGGCCAGGGTCTATGGCTACACCTTC
J gene: TRBJ2-5; CDR3 length: 16; D gene: -; V gene: TRBV5-1; clone size: -; CDR3 protein: CASSPGLTFSQETQYF; CDR3 DNA: TGCGCCAGCAGTCCGGGACTCACCTTTTCCCAAGAGACCCAGTACTTC
J gene: TRBJ2-1; CDR3 length: 14; D gene: TRBD2; V gene: TRBV4-1; clone size: -; CDR3 protein: CASSQRGTRNEQFF; CDR3 DNA: TGCGCCAGCAGCCAGAGGGGGACTAGGAATGAGCAGTTCTTC
J gene: TRBJ2-7; CDR3 length: 13; D gene: -; V gene: TRBV18; clone size: -; CDR3 protein: CASSPGQHYEQYF; CDR3 DNA: TGTGCCAGCTCACCTGGACAGCACTACGAGCAGTACTTC
J gene: TRBJ1-5; CDR3 length: 15; D gene: -; V gene: TRBV9; clone size: -; CDR3 protein: CASSVEGRANQPQHF; CDR3 DNA: TGTGCCAGCAGCGTAGAGGGCAGGGCTAATCAGCCCCAGCATTTT